These T cell receptor beta chains were read from a single sample in a study of blood T cell repertoires in COVID-19. TCRdb's copy holds only in-frame clones and misses some; the assay was immunoSEQ multiplex PCR. Among tens of thousands of clones listed, approximately 87% were seen once. Sequencing was done on a sample of peripheral blood. The receptor source for this set is a man aged 50 to 60 with active COVID-19. CDR3s include the opening cysteine and the closing phenylalanine or tryptophan. D genes are given only for firm matches. Clone size appears in some rows only: once, few, many, or a class for an expanded clone.

length: 15; V: TRBV7-2; D: -; size: -; J: TRBJ2-2; CDR3: CASSSRLGNTGELFF; DNA: TGTGCCAGCAGCTCCCGACTAGGGAACACCGGGGAGCTGTTTTTT
length: 12; V: TRBV5-1; D: -; size: few; J: TRBJ1-6; CDR3: CASRVGDSPLHF; DNA: TGCGCCAGCAGGGTAGGGGATTCACCCCTCCACTTT
length: 14; V: TRBV9; D: TRBD1; size: -; J: TRBJ1-2; CDR3: CASSPQGVGYGYTF; DNA: TGTGCCAGCAGCCCACAGGGGGTGGGCTATGGCTACACCTTC
length: 15; V: TRBV28; D: -; size: -; J: TRBJ1-1; CDR3: CASRGTRARGTEAFF; DNA: TGTGCCAGCAGAGGAACGCGGGCCCGCGGAACTGAAGCTTTCTTT
length: 18; V: TRBV6-2/TRBV6-3; D: -; size: -; J: TRBJ1-5; CDR3: CASSSTFSVSFPYQPQHF; DNA: TGTGCCAGCAGTTCTACCTTCTCCGTTTCCTTCCCTTATCAGCCCCAGCATTTT
length: 12; V: TRBV28; D: TRBD1; size: -; J: TRBJ2-7; CDR3: CASNRGAYEQYF; DNA: TGTGCCAGCAACAGGGGAGCCTACGAGCAGTACTTC
length: 14; V: TRBV9; D: TRBD1; size: -; J: TRBJ1-2; CDR3: CASSETGTNYGYTF; DNA: TGTGCCAGCAGCGAGACAGGGACTAACTATGGCTACACCTTC
length: 15; V: TRBV7-9; D: TRBD1; size: -; J: TRBJ1-2; CDR3: CASSLLGQGGHGYTF; DNA: TGTGCCAGCAGCTTACTAGGACAGGGTGGTCATGGCTACACCTTC
length: 15; V: TRBV5-1; D: -; size: -; J: TRBJ1-1; CDR3: CASSLGGGAASEAFF; DNA: TGCGCCAGCAGCTTGGGCGGGGGCGCCGCGTCTGAAGCTTTCTTT
length: 12; V: TRBV25-1; D: -; size: -; J: TRBJ1-2; CDR3: CASSATGNGYTF; DNA: TGTGCCAGCAGTGCTACGGGGAATGGCTACACCTTC
length: 15; V: TRBV19; D: TRBD1; size: once; J: TRBJ2-1; CDR3: CASSGDRDRANEQFF; DNA: TGTGCCAGTAGTGGAGACCGGGACAGGGCGAATGAGCAGTTCTTC
length: 14; V: TRBV5-1; D: -; size: -; J: TRBJ2-7; CDR3: CASSFRQDSYEQYF; DNA: TGCGCCAGCAGCTTTCGACAGGACTCCTACGAGCAGTACTTC
length: 15; V: TRBV30; D: TRBD2; size: -; J: TRBJ2-5; CDR3: CAWSGGSGSGETQYF; DNA: TGTGCCTGGAGTGGGGGTAGCGGGAGTGGGGAGACCCAGTACTTC
length: 16; V: TRBV19; D: -; size: -; J: TRBJ2-1; CDR3: CASSNEGRGGMNEQFF; DNA: TGTGCCAGTAGTAATGAGGGAAGGGGGGGCATGAATGAGCAGTTCTTC
length: 16; V: TRBV13; D: TRBD2; size: -; J: TRBJ2-3; CDR3: CASSLRLAGGTDTQYF; DNA: TGTGCCAGCAGCTTACGCCTAGCGGGGGGGACAGATACGCAGTATTTT
length: 15; V: TRBV6-4; D: TRBD2; size: -; J: TRBJ2-7; CDR3: CASSDSTSGSYEQYF; DNA: TGTGCCAGCAGTGACTCGACTAGCGGGAGCTACGAGCAGTACTTC
length: 14; V: TRBV5-1; D: TRBD1; size: -; J: TRBJ2-1; CDR3: CASTGDRVGHEQFF; DNA: TGCGCCAGTACCGGGGACAGGGTGGGCCATGAGCAGTTCTTC
length: 19; V: TRBV11-2; D: TRBD2; size: -; J: TRBJ2-3; CDR3: CASSSEPTSGGAGTDTQYF; DNA: TGTGCCAGCAGCTCCGAACCGACTAGCGGGGGGGCCGGCACAGATACGCAGTATTTT
length: 14; V: TRBV20-1; D: TRBD2; size: -; J: TRBJ2-1; CDR3: CSASGTSGSNEQFF; DNA: TGCAGTGCTAGTGGGACTAGCGGTAGCAATGAGCAGTTCTTC
length: 14; V: TRBV11-1; D: -; size: -; J: TRBJ2-1; CDR3: CASSRQSSYNEQFF; DNA: TGTGCCAGCAGCCGACAGAGCTCCTACAATGAGCAGTTCTTC
length: 17; V: TRBV5-1; D: TRBD2; size: -; J: TRBJ2-2; CDR3: CASSLTLAAPGGGELFF; DNA: TGCGCCAGCAGCTTGACACTAGCGGCTCCCGGGGGCGGGGAGCTGTTTTTT
length: 15; V: TRBV3-1/TRBV3-2; D: TRBD1; size: -; J: TRBJ2-5; CDR3: CASSQDPQGEKTQYF; DNA: TGTGCCAGCAGCCAAGATCCCCAGGGGGAGAAGACCCAGTACTTC
length: 13; V: TRBV6-5; D: -; size: -; J: TRBJ1-2; CDR3: CASTIRGGYGYTF; DNA: TGTGCCAGCACCATCCGGGGGGGGTATGGCTACACCTTC
length: 15; V: TRBV4-3; D: TRBD1; size: -; J: TRBJ1-4; CDR3: CASSPGLTGREKLFF; DNA: TGCGCCAGCAGCCCGGGGTTGACAGGGAGAGAAAAACTGTTTTTT
length: 18; V: TRBV27; D: TRBD1; size: -; J: TRBJ1-2; CDR3: CASSQAAGGTGANYGYTF; DNA: TGTGCCAGCAGTCAGGCGGCGGGGGGGACAGGGGCTAACTATGGCTACACCTTC
length: 15; V: TRBV3-1/TRBV3-2; D: TRBD1; size: few; J: TRBJ2-7; CDR3: CASSHTGQGAGEQYF; DNA: TGTGCCAGCAGCCATACCGGGCAGGGGGCGGGTGAGCAGTACTTC
length: 15; V: TRBV11-3; D: TRBD2; size: -; J: TRBJ2-7; CDR3: CASSSGSGDSYEQYF; DNA: TGTGCCAGCAGCTCCGGTAGCGGGGACTCCTACGAGCAGTACTTC
length: 14; V: TRBV15; D: -; size: -; J: TRBJ1-4; CDR3: CATSRDRGNEKLFF; DNA: TGTGCCACCAGCAGAGACCGGGGAAATGAAAAACTGTTTTTT
length: 13; V: TRBV6-2/TRBV6-3; D: TRBD1; size: few; J: TRBJ1-1; CDR3: CASSSTGGTEAFF; DNA: TGTGCCAGCAGTTCCACAGGGGGGACTGAAGCTTTCTTT
length: 13; V: TRBV7-9; D: -; size: -; J: TRBJ1-2; CDR3: CASSPDRNYGYTF; DNA: TGTGCCAGCAGCCCCGACAGAAACTATGGCTACACCTTC
length: 15; V: TRBV19; D: -; size: -; J: TRBJ2-7; CDR3: CASSMGATGSYEQYF; DNA: TGTGCCAGTAGTATGGGGGCGACAGGATCCTACGAGCAGTACTTC
length: 19; V: TRBV27; D: TRBD2; size: -; J: TRBJ2-3; CDR3: CASSWVGGGRRSSQDTQYF; DNA: TGTGCCAGCAGTTGGGTCGGCGGGGGGCGGAGGTCAAGCCAAGATACGCAGTATTTT
length: 13; V: TRBV7-2; D: -; size: -; J: TRBJ1-2; CDR3: CASSLGREDGYTF; DNA: TGTGCCAGCAGCTTAGGCAGGGAGGATGGCTACACCTTC
length: 14; V: TRBV28; D: -; size: -; J: TRBJ2-5; CDR3: CASSPRDTEETQYF; DNA: TGTGCCAGCAGTCCTCGGGACACTGAAGAGACCCAGTACTTC
length: 15; V: TRBV7-2; D: TRBD1; size: -; J: TRBJ1-3; CDR3: CASSPGQGGGNTIYF; DNA: TGTGCCAGCAGCCCCGGACAGGGAGGTGGAAACACCATATATTTT
length: 17; V: TRBV28; D: TRBD1; size: once; J: TRBJ1-5; CDR3: CASSRGQAPYSNQPQHF; DNA: TGTGCCAGCAGTAGGGGACAGGCACCTTATAGCAATCAGCCCCAGCATTTT
length: 16; V: TRBV5-1; D: -; size: -; J: TRBJ2-3; CDR3: CASSPTRSGRTDTQYF; DNA: TGCGCCAGCAGCCCGACTAGAAGCGGTCGCACAGATACGCAGTATTTT
length: 18; V: TRBV18; D: -; size: -; J: TRBJ1-4; CDR3: CASSPNWATGSANEKLFF; DNA: TGTGCCAGCTCACCCAATTGGGCCACCGGTTCGGCTAATGAAAAACTGTTTTTT
length: 13; V: TRBV6-5; D: TRBD2; size: -; J: TRBJ2-1; CDR3: CASSYQLGRDQFF; DNA: TGTGCCAGCAGTTACCAGTTAGGGAGGGATCAGTTCTTC
length: 14; V: TRBV28; D: TRBD1; size: -; J: TRBJ2-7; CDR3: CASSSLDRQGKQYF; DNA: TGTGCCAGCAGTTCCTTGGACAGGCAGGGGAAGCAGTACTTC
length: 15; V: TRBV6-6; D: TRBD2; size: -; J: TRBJ2-2; CDR3: CASSNSGANTGELFF; DNA: TGTGCCAGCAGTAATAGCGGGGCGAACACCGGGGAGCTGTTTTTT
length: 13; V: TRBV4-1; D: -; size: -; J: TRBJ2-1; CDR3: CASSQGPGWEQFF; DNA: TGCGCCAGCAGCCAAGGGCCGGGTTGGGAGCAGTTCTTC
length: 13; V: TRBV2; D: -; size: -; J: TRBJ1-2; CDR3: CASSVGRGDGYTF; DNA: TGTGCCAGCAGTGTGGGCAGGGGAGACGGCTACACCTTC
length: 16; V: TRBV7-3; D: TRBD1; size: -; J: TRBJ1-1; CDR3: CASSPTRARGQPEAFF; DNA: TGTGCCAGCAGCCCCACACGAGCGAGGGGGCAACCTGAAGCTTTCTTT
length: 16; V: TRBV19; D: TRBD1; size: -; J: TRBJ1-5; CDR3: CASSIGGTGANQPQHF; DNA: TGTGCCAGTAGTATAGGGGGGACAGGGGCAAATCAGCCCCAGCATTTT
length: 17; V: TRBV12-2; D: -; size: -; J: TRBJ2-2; CDR3: CASRLFSGTGDTGELFF; DNA: TGTGCAAGTCGCTTATTCTCCGGGACAGGGGACACCGGGGAGCTGTTTTTT
length: 15; V: TRBV7-9; D: TRBD2; size: -; J: TRBJ2-7; CDR3: CASSLTRGSSYEQYF; DNA: TGTGCCAGCAGCTTAACCCGCGGGAGCTCCTACGAGCAGTACTTC
length: 15; V: TRBV10-1; D: TRBD2; size: -; J: TRBJ2-5; CDR3: CASNGASGAQETQYF; DNA: TGCGCCAGCAACGGAGCGAGCGGGGCCCAAGAGACCCAGTACTTC
length: 16; V: TRBV5-5; D: TRBD1; size: -; J: TRBJ1-2; CDR3: CASSDRAPDGDYGYTF; DNA: TGTGCCAGCAGCGACAGGGCCCCTGACGGTGACTATGGCTACACCTTC
length: 15; V: TRBV11-2; D: -; size: -; J: TRBJ1-5; CDR3: CASSLQGVSNQPQHF; DNA: TGTGCCAGCAGCTTACAGGGTGTTAGCAATCAGCCCCAGCATTTT
length: 13; V: TRBV14; D: -; size: once; J: TRBJ1-6; CDR3: CASSPQLLSPLHF; DNA: TGTGCCAGCAGCCCCCAACTACTTTCACCCCTCCACTTT
length: 16; V: TRBV7-2; D: TRBD2; size: -; J: TRBJ2-1; CDR3: CASSFDPSGGLNEQFF; DNA: TGTGCCAGCAGCTTCGATCCGAGCGGGGGACTCAATGAGCAGTTCTTC
length: 18; V: TRBV7-9; D: TRBD2; size: -; J: TRBJ2-2; CDR3: CASSDVTSGGPSTGELFF; DNA: TGTGCCAGCAGCGATGTTACTAGCGGGGGGCCGAGCACCGGGGAGCTGTTTTTT
length: 18; V: TRBV7-9; D: TRBD2; size: -; J: TRBJ2-2; CDR3: CASSLAGGRRKNTGELFF; DNA: TGTGCCAGCAGCTTAGCGGGGGGGAGACGGAAGAACACCGGGGAGCTGTTTTTT
length: 15; V: TRBV7-9; D: TRBD2; size: -; J: TRBJ2-7; CDR3: CASSKDLREGLEQYF; DNA: TGTGCCAGCAGCAAAGACTTACGGGAGGGCCTCGAGCAGTACTTC
length: 15; V: TRBV30; D: TRBD1; size: -; J: TRBJ1-1; CDR3: CAWSVTRQGAAEAFF; DNA: TGTGCCTGGAGTGTCACCCGACAGGGGGCCGCTGAAGCTTTCTTT